The sequence of this T cell receptor beta chain was determined in a study of blood T cell repertoires in COVID-19. Study summary: The United States, Italy and Spain were the sources of the acute and convalescent COVID-19 samples.

V shed 6 bases and J 11 bases; nucleotides not matched to a gene: 7. The CDR3 loop spans 12 amino acids. Some clones are missing from TCRdb's copy, which holds only in-frame ones; the method was immunoSEQ multiplex PCR. The data show around 200,000 clones, over 75% seen once. The sample consisted of peripheral blood. This clonotype originated in a woman older than 75 with acute or convalescent COVID-19. This chain uses TRBV12-3 or TRBV12-4 with TRBJ2-5; 9 nucleotides agree with TRBD1. CDR3 region: CASSVTGGGQYF. The CDR3 nucleotides are TGTGCCAGCAGCGTGACAGGGGGAGGGCAGTACTTC.